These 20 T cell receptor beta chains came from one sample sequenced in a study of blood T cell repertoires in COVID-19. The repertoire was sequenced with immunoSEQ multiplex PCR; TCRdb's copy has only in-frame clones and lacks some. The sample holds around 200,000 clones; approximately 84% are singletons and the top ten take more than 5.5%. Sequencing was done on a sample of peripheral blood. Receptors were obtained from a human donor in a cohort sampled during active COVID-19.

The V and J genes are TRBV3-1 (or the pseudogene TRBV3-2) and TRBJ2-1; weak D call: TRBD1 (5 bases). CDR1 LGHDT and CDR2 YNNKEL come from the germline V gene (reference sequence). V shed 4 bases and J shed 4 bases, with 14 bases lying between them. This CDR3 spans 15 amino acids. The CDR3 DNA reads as TGTGCCAGCAGCCTAGGAGTACAGGCTTACAATGAGCAGTTCTTC. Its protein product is CASSLGVQAYNEQFF.

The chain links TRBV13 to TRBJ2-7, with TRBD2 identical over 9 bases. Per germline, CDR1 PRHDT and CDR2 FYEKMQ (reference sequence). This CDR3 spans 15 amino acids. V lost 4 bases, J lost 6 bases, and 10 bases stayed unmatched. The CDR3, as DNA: TGTGCCAGCAGCTCTCCGGGACTAGCAGGTTCCGAGCAGTACTTC. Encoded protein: CASSSPGLAGSEQYF.

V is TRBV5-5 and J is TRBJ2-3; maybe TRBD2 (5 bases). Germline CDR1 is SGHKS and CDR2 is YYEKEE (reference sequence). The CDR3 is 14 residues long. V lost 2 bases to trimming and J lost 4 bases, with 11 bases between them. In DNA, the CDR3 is TGTGCCAGCAGCTTTCTACTAGTCTCAGATACGCAGTATTTT. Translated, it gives CASSFLLVSDTQYF.

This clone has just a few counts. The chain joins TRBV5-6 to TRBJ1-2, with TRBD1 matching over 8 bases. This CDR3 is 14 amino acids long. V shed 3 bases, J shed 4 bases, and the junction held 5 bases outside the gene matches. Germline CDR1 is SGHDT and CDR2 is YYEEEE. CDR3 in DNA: TGTGCCAGCAGCTCTCCTCAGGGGGCCTATGGCTACACCTTC. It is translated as CASSSPQGAYGYTF. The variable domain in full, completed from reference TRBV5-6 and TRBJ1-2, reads DAGVTQSPTHLIKTRGQQVTLRCSPKSGHDTVSWYQQALGQGPQFIFQYYEEEERQRGNFPDRFSGHQFPNYSSELNVNALLLGDSALYLCASSSPQGAYGYTFGSGTRLTVV.

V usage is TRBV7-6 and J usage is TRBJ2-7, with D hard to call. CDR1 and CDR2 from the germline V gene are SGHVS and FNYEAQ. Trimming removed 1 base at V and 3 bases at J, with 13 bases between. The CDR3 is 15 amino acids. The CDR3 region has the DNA TGTGCCAGCAGCTTAGAGACCGGAGAACACTACGAGCAGTACTTC. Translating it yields CASSLETGEHYEQYF.

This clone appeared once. CDR3 protein: CASSVASGGLSETQYF. The CDR3 DNA is TGTGCCAGCAGCGTAGCTAGCGGGGGTTTATCAGAGACCCAGTACTTC. This chain connects TRBV9 to TRBJ2-5; 10 bases agree with TRBD2. The V gene end was trimmed by 0 bases and the J gene end by 4 bases; junction bases not matched to a gene: 6. Germline CDR1 reads SGDLS; CDR2 reads YYNGEE. The CDR3 runs 16 residues.

The DNA of the CDR3 is TGTGCCAGCTCACCTTCCAGCGGGGTTAGCACAGATACGCAGTATTTT. Encoded protein: CASSPSSGVSTDTQYF. The chain has TRBV18 and TRBJ2-3; 7 bases line up with TRBD2. Germline values: CDR1 KGHSH, CDR2 LQKENI. CDR3 length equals 16 residues. V shed 3 bases, J shed 0 bases, and the junction held 6 bases outside the gene matches.

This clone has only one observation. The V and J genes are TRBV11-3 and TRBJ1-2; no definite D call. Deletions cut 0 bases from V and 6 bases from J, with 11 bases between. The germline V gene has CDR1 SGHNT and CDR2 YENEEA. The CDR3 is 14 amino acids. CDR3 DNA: TGTGCCAGCAGCTTAGAGGCCGGCGGGGATGGCTACACCTTC. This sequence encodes CASSLEAGGDGYTF.

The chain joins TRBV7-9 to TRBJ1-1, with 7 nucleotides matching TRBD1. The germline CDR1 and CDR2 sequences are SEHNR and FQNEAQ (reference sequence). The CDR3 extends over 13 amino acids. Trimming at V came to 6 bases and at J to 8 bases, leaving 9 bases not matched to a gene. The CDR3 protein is CASRGRLGGEAFF. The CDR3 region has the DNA TGTGCCAGCAGGGGACGCTTAGGGGGCGAAGCTTTCTTT.

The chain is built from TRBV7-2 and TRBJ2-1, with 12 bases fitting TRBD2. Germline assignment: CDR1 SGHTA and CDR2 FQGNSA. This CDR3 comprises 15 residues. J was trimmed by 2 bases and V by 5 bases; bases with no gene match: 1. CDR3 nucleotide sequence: TGTGCCAGCAGCCCTAGCGGGGGGGCCTACAATGAGCAGTTCTTC. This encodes CASSPSGGAYNEQFF.

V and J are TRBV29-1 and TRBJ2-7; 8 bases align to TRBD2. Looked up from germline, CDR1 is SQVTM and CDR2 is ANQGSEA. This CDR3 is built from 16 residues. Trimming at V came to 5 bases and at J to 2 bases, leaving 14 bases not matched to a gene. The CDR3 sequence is CSVTYPPPLAAYEQYF. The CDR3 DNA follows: TGCAGCGTTACTTACCCCCCTCCACTAGCGGCCTACGAGCAGTACTTC.

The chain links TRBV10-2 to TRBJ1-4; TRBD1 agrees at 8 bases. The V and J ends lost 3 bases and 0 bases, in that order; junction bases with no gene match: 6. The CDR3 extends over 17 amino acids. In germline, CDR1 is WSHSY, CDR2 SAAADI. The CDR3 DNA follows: TGCGCCAGCAGTGAAATGACAGGGGATGCAACTAATGAAAAACTGTTTTTT. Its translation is CASSEMTGDATNEKLFF.

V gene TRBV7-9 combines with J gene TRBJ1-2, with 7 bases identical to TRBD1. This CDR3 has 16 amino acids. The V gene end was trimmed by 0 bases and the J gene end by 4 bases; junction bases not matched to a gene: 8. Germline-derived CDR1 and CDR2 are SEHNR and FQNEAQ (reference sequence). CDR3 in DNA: TGTGCCAGCAGCTTAGCAAGCGGACAGGTCGGCTATGGCTACACCTTC. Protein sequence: CASSLASGQVGYGYTF.

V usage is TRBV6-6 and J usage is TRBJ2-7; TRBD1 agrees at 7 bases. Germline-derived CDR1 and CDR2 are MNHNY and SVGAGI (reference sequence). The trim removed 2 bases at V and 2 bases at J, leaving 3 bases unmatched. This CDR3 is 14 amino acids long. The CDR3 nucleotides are TGTGCCAGCAGTTACCTCGACAGGGCCTACGAGCAGTACTTC. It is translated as CASSYLDRAYEQYF.

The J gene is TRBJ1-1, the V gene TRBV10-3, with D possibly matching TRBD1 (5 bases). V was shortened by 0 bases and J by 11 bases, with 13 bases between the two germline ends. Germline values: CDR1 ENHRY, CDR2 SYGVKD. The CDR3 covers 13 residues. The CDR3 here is CAISESIGDSAFF. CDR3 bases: TGTGCCATCAGTGAGTCGATAGGTGACAGCGCTTTCTTT.

CDR3: CASSQGPPGLLNEKLFF. The CDR3 coding sequence is TGCGCCAGCAGCCAAGGCCCACCGGGACTTTTAAATGAAAAACTGTTTTTT. V is TRBV4-1 and J is TRBJ1-4; a possible D gene is TRBD1 (5 bases). The germline V and J ends were trimmed by 1 base and 5 bases, with 17 bases remaining between them. The CDR3 has 17 amino acids. Looked up from germline, CDR1 is MGHRA and CDR2 is YSYEKL.

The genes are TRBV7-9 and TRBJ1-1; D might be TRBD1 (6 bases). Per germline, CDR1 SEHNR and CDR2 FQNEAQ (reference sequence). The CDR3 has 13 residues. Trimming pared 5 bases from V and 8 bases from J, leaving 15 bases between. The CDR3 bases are TGTGCCAGCAGCCCTCTACAGGGTACAGAAGCTTTCTTT. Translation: CASSPLQGTEAFF.

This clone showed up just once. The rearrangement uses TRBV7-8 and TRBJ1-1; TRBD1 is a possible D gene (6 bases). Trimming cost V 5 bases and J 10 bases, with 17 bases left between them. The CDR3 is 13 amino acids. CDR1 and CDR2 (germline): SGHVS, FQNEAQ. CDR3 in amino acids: CASSVRDTSGAFF. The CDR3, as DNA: TGTGCCAGCAGCGTACGGGACACTAGCGGAGCTTTCTTT.

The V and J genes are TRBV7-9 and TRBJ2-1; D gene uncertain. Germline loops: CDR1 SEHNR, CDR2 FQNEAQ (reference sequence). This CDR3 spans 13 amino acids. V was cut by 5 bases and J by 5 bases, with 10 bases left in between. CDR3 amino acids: CASSDWRDNEQFF. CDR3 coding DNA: TGTGCCAGCAGCGACTGGCGAGACAATGAGCAGTTCTTC. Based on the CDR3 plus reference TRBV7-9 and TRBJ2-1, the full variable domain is DTGVSQNPRHKITKRGQNVTFRCDPISEHNRLYWYRQTLGQGPEFLTYFQNEAQLEKSRLLSDRFSAERPKGSFSTLEIQRTEQGDSAMYLCASSDWRDNEQFFGPGTRLTVL.

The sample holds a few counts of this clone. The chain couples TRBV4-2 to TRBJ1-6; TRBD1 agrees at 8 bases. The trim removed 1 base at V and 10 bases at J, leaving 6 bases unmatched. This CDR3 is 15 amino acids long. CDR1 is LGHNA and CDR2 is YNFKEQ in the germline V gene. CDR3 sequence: CASSQADRGGSPLHF. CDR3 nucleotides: TGTGCCAGCAGCCAAGCTGACAGGGGTGGGTCACCCCTCCACTTT.